The next 26 T cell receptor beta chains were all read from a single sample in a study of vaccination effects on CD4 cells after COVID-19. The antigens of these receptors remain unknown. Produced via immunoSEQ multiplex PCR; TCRdb's table is partial and in-frame only. The top ten hold 1.1% of the sample, which has 80,000 to 95,000 clones, roughly 73% seen once. CD4+ T cells specific for antigen were expanded with viral peptide pools by the ViraFEST assay before sequencing. CD4+ T cells were isolated after around 10 days of culture. The cohort was immunized with two doses of either the BNT162b2 or mRNA-1273 vaccine. The sample here was CD4+ T cells from PBMCs cultured with HCoV-OC43 spike peptides, taken after COVID-19 vaccination. The sample's subset: HCoV-OC43 spike overlapping peptide pool stimulation. The receptors shown here come from a human donor who received a COVID-19 vaccine.

This clone was seen once. The rearrangement links TRBV2 to TRBJ1-4, with 9 positions matching TRBD1. Unmatched junction bases numbered 6, after V lost 6 bases and J lost 4 bases. CDR1 is SNHLY, CDR2 FYNNEI, per germline. The CDR3 is 15 amino acids. The CDR3 is CASRLNRGLNEKLFF. CDR3 coding DNA: TGTGCCAGCAGACTAAACAGGGGGCTTAATGAAAAACTGTTTTTT.

V usage is TRBV2 and J usage is TRBJ2-5; TRBD2 aligns across 9 bases. The CDR3 runs 13 residues. Germline V CDR1 and CDR2: SNHLY, FYNNEI. V lost 8 bases, J lost 5 bases, and 6 bases stayed unmatched. CDR3 loop: CASSRRGGETQYF. The CDR3 DNA is TGTGCCAGCTCAAGGCGGGGGGGGGAGACCCAGTACTTC. The full variable domain, completed using reference TRBV2 and TRBJ2-5, is EPEVTQTPSHQVTQMGQEVILRCVPISNHLYFYWYRQILGQKVEFLVSFYNNEISEKSEIFDDQFSVERPDGSNFTLKIRSTKLEDSAMYFCASSRRGGETQYFGPGTRLLVL.

The V gene is TRBV5-5, the J gene TRBJ1-1, with unresolved D. Germline CDR1 and CDR2: SGHKS and YYEKEE (reference sequence). The CDR3 runs 13 residues. Trimming took off 2 bases at V and 5 bases at J, with 10 bases between the two ends. The DNA for the CDR3 is TGTGCCAGCAGCTTTGCCCGGGGTACTGAAGCTTTCTTT. Translation gives CASSFARGTEAFF. The full variable domain, with the rest looked up from reference TRBV5-5 and TRBJ1-1, is DAGVTQSPTHLIKTRGQQVTLRCSPISGHKSVSWYQQVLGQGPQFIFQYYEKEERGRGNFPDRFSARQFPNYSSELNVNALLLGDSALYLCASSFARGTEAFFGQGTRLTVV.

This chain links TRBV29-1 with TRBJ1-1; D unresolved. Germline V lookup: CDR1 SQVTM, CDR2 ANQGSEA. This CDR3 region has 11 residues. V was clipped by 4 bases and J by 6 bases, with 9 bases between them. The CDR3 protein is CSVGLGPEAFF. The DNA of the CDR3 is TGCAGCGTTGGCCTGGGCCCTGAAGCTTTCTTT.

This clone was observed a few times. The rearrangement joins TRBV7-2 to TRBJ1-3; D unresolved. The CDR3 spans 14 residues. The V and J ends lost 1 base and 7 bases respectively, with 11 bases between them. CDR1 is SGHTA and CDR2 is FQGNSA in the germline V gene. The CDR3 DNA reads as TGTGCCAGCAGCTTAGGGACCTCGCGGAACACCATATATTTT. Amino acid sequence: CASSLGTSRNTIYF.

The V gene is TRBV5-1, the J gene TRBJ2-5, with D perhaps given as TRBD1 or TRBD2 (5 bases each). V was trimmed by 0 bases and J by 6 bases, leaving 12 bases between them. Germline-derived CDR1 and CDR2 are SGHRS and YFSETQ. CDR3 length: 14 amino acids. Here the CDR3 DNA reads TGCGCCAGCAGCTTGGCCGGGACCAGTAAGACCCAGTACTTC. Translated, it gives CASSLAGTSKTQYF.

The J gene is TRBJ2-7, the V gene TRBV28, with 15 bases lining up with TRBD2. Germline CDR1 reads MDHEN; CDR2 reads SYDVKM. This CDR3 contains 16 residues. J gave up 7 bases and V 5 bases, and 9 bases lay outside the gene matches. The CDR3 loop reads CASSPSGTSGGREQYV. The DNA for the CDR3 is TGTGCCAGCAGTCCCTCAGGGACTAGCGGGGGGAGGGAGCAGTACGTC.

This clone was counted a single time. The chain couples TRBV9 to TRBJ2-2; D is perhaps TRBD1 (6 bases). V was shortened by 0 bases and J by 6 bases, with 15 bases between the two germline ends. Germline V gene sequence: CDR1 SGDLS, CDR2 YYNGEE. The CDR3 length is 16 residues. CDR3 DNA: TGTGCCAGCAGCGTAGGGGAACAGGGTGGGCCCGGGGAGCTGTTTTTT. It specifies CASSVGEQGGPGELFF.

This clone has a single count. The chain joins TRBV10-3 to TRBJ2-1; 8 bases match TRBD1. The CDR3 contains 14 residues. Per germline, CDR1 ENHRY and CDR2 SYGVKD. V shed 8 bases and J 4 bases; nucleotides not matched to a gene: 7. The CDR3 sequence: CAIGQGQAYNEQFF. The CDR3 nucleotides are TGTGCCATCGGGCAGGGACAGGCTTACAATGAGCAGTTCTTC.

The gene calls are TRBV28 and TRBJ1-4; TRBD1 matches 7 bases. Trimming took 6 bases from V and 3 from J; bases not matched to a gene: 13. CDR1 is MDHEN and CDR2 is SYDVKM in the germline V gene. The CDR3 sequence is 17 residues long. For the CDR3, the DNA is TGTGCCAGCAGCCCCCCCGGGACAGCAGGCTCTAATGAAAAACTGTTTTTT. This translates into CASSPPGTAGSNEKLFF.

V gene TRBV24-1 combines with J gene TRBJ2-2, with 8 nucleotides matching TRBD2. Trimming at V came to 2 bases and at J to 4 bases, leaving 2 bases not matched to a gene. This CDR3 has 15 residues. Germline assignment: CDR1 KGHDR and CDR2 SFDVKD. The CDR3 here is CATSDSGGITGELFF. For the CDR3, the DNA is TGTGCCACCAGTGATTCGGGGGGGATCACCGGGGAGCTGTTTTTT.

The chain is built from TRBV14 and TRBJ2-3; the match to TRBD1 covers 11 bases. V shed 2 bases and J 6 bases; nucleotides not matched to a gene: 7. Per the germline V gene, CDR1 is SGHDN and CDR2 is FVKESK. This CDR3 contains 16 residues. The CDR3 spells CASSQPGQGAGDTQYF. The DNA of the CDR3 is TGTGCCAGCAGCCAACCCGGACAGGGGGCGGGGGATACGCAGTATTTT.

This clone was observed a single time. The V and J genes are TRBV18 and TRBJ1-2; 7 nucleotides align to TRBD1. Germline V lookup: CDR1 KGHSH, CDR2 LQKENI. V lost 4 bases, J lost 6 bases, and 11 bases stayed unmatched. The CDR3 is made up of 15 amino acids. CDR3 sequence (DNA): TGTGCCAGCTCACGGGATCAGGGGGAATTAAATGGCTACACCTTC. Its translation is CASSRDQGELNGYTF. Filled out from reference TRBV18 and TRBJ1-2, the complete variable domain reads NAGVMQNPRHLVRRRGQEARLRCSPMKGHSHVYWYRQLPEEGLKFMVYLQKENIIDESGMPKERFSAEFPKEGPSILRIQQVVRGDSAAYFCASSRDQGELNGYTFGSGTRLTVV.

This chain links TRBV4-1 with TRBJ1-5; TRBD1 aligns across 11 bases. The V segment lost 0 bases and the J segment 9 bases; nucleotides outside the gene matches: 7. The CDR3 is 16 amino acids. Per germline, CDR1 MGHRA and CDR2 YSYEKL. DNA for the CDR3: TGCGCCAGCAGCCAAGATTCGGGACAGGGGGGAAGGCCCCAGCATTTT. Protein sequence: CASSQDSGQGGRPQHF.

The V and J genes are TRBV6-2 or TRBV6-3 and TRBJ2-3, with 9 bases lining up with TRBD1. CDR1 is MNHEY, CDR2 SVGEGT, per germline. Trimming cost V 4 bases and J 4 bases; bases outside gene matches: 9. This CDR3 has 16 residues. CDR3 residues: CASSLAGTGRSDTQYF. CDR3 bases: TGTGCCAGCAGTTTAGCCGGGACAGGGCGGTCAGATACGCAGTATTTT.

The rearrangement links TRBV5-1 to TRBJ2-7; 11 bases fit TRBD1. CDR1 is SGHRS, CDR2 YFSETQ, per germline. CDR3 length: 15 amino acids. Trimming took 2 bases from V and 1 from J; bases not matched to a gene: 2. CDR3 in DNA: TGCGCCAGCAGCTTCGGGACAGGGGGTTCCTACGAGCAGTACGTC. Protein sequence: CASSFGTGGSYEQYV.

This clone appeared a few times. V usage is TRBV3-1 (or the pseudogene TRBV3-2) and J usage is TRBJ1-5; the match to TRBD1 covers 8 bases. This CDR3 contains 15 residues. Per germline, CDR1 LGHDT and CDR2 YNNKEL (reference sequence). Trimming took 0 bases from V and 7 from J; bases not matched to a gene: 5. In DNA, the CDR3 is TGTGCCAGCAGCCAAGATCAGGGGGCAGGCCAGCCCCAGCATTTT. Amino acid sequence: CASSQDQGAGQPQHF.

V usage is TRBV29-1 and J usage is TRBJ1-3; D unresolved. The CDR3 is 12 residues long. Germline CDR1 and CDR2: SQVTM and ANQGSEA. Trimming pared 7 bases from V and 0 bases from J, leaving 7 bases between. CDR3 in amino acids: CSGRDSGNTIYF. CDR3 DNA sequence: TGCAGCGGACGGGACTCTGGAAACACCATATATTTT.

The V call is TRBV29-1, the J call TRBJ2-1, with 10 bases matching TRBD2. The CDR3 runs 14 residues. V was pared by 4 bases and J by 4 bases, with 4 bases of the junction left unmatched. Germline V gene sequence: CDR1 SQVTM, CDR2 ANQGSEA. The CDR3 spells CSVVLAGAYNEQFF. CDR3 DNA sequence: TGCAGCGTTGTTCTAGCGGGGGCTTACAATGAGCAGTTCTTC.

V is TRBV19 and J is TRBJ1-5; no clear D gene. This CDR3 is 13 amino acids long. Trimming cost V 4 bases and J 4 bases, with 8 bases left between them. Germline assignment: CDR1 LNHDA and CDR2 SQIVND (reference sequence). The DNA of the CDR3 is TGTGCCAGTAGTAACAGTAGGAATCAGCCCCAGCATTTT. It translates to CASSNSRNQPQHF.

J is TRBJ1-5 and V is TRBV5-6; no clear D gene. Looked up from germline, CDR1 is SGHDT and CDR2 is YYEEEE. The germline V and J ends were trimmed by 2 bases and 0 bases, with 12 bases remaining between them. The CDR3 consists of 16 residues. The CDR3 DNA is TGTGCCAGCAGCTTCCGAACGTGGGATAGCAATCAGCCCCAGCATTTT. This translates into CASSFRTWDSNQPQHF. Full variable domain (rest looked up from reference TRBV5-6 and TRBJ1-5): DAGVTQSPTHLIKTRGQQVTLRCSPKSGHDTVSWYQQALGQGPQFIFQYYEEEERQRGNFPDRFSGHQFPNYSSELNVNALLLGDSALYLCASSFRTWDSNQPQHFGDGTRLSIL.

The chain recombines TRBV5-1 with TRBJ2-7; 8 nucleotides match TRBD2. The CDR3 covers 17 residues. The germline V gene has CDR1 SGHRS and CDR2 YFSETQ. Trimming at V came to 5 bases and at J to 7 bases, leaving 20 bases not matched to a gene. DNA of the CDR3: TGCGCCAGCAGTTCATTCCCCGCCGGGGCGGGAGGTGAGGAGCAGTACGTC. This translates into CASSSFPAGAGGEEQYV.

The DNA of the CDR3 is TGTGCCAGTTCGGGGGCGCTAGGGGGGTTGGGGGAGCTGTTTTTT. It encodes CASSGALGGLGELFF. The rearrangement links TRBV19 to TRBJ2-2, with D tentatively TRBD1 or TRBD2 (6 bases each). Deletions cut 8 bases from V and 8 bases from J, with 21 bases between. The CDR3 loop spans 15 amino acids. CDR1 and CDR2 from the germline V gene are LNHDA and SQIVND (reference sequence). Complete variable domain (other parts from reference TRBV19 and TRBJ2-2): DGGITQSPKYLFRKEGQNVTLSCEQNLNHDAMYWYRQDPGQGLRLIYYSQIVNDFQKGDIAEGYSVSREKKESFPLTVTSAQKNPTAFYLCASSGALGGLGELFFGEGSRLTVL.

V gene TRBV11-2 combines with J gene TRBJ2-3; no clear D. The CDR3 spans 12 residues. Germline loops: CDR1 SGHAT, CDR2 FQNNGV. Trimming shortened V by 6 bases and J by 9 bases, and 13 bases separated the two germline ends. CDR3 bases: TGTGCCAGCAGTCCCGCCTCCGAGACGCAGTATTTT. This sequence encodes CASSPASETQYF.

Only one count was recorded for this clone. The rearrangement links TRBV2 to TRBJ2-2; D uncertain. V shed 7 bases and J shed 2 bases, with 11 bases lying between them. Per the germline V gene, CDR1 is SNHLY and CDR2 is FYNNEI. CDR3 length: 14 residues. The CDR3 here is CASIELTNTGELFF. CDR3 DNA sequence: TGTGCCAGCATAGAACTTACTAACACCGGGGAGCTGTTTTTT.

The J gene is TRBJ1-2, the V gene TRBV24-1; D ambiguous. The V end lost 4 bases, the J end lost 0 bases, and 8 bases lay between the germline ends. The CDR3 length is 14 residues. Germline V gene sequence: CDR1 KGHDR, CDR2 SFDVKD. The CDR3 DNA reads as TGTGCCACCAGTGAGTCTGCCACTAACTATGGCTACACCTTC. It encodes CATSESATNYGYTF.